This T cell receptor beta chain was sequenced during a study of blood T cells in healthy people across ages. Study context: About one barcoded beta molecule per two T cells was the capture yield of template switching.

For the second PCR, which ran for roughly 6 to 12 cycles, a sample-barcoded 5' primer and a J-beta primer mix were used. MiXCR, run by TCRdb on the 5' RACE reads, gives a single entry per CDR3 protein. The sample has 710,000 or so distinct CDR3 sequences; 32% are singletons. Germline V gene data show CDR1 as MNHEY and CDR2 as SMNVEV (reference sequence). CDR3 length equals 15 residues. Trimming removed 3 bases from V and 6 bases from J, with 17 bases in between. This clonotype was counted many times. The TCR sequence derives from a woman of 80 years or more in good health. This sequence joins TRBV27 and TRBJ1-2; D remains unclear. Sequences were obtained from blood. For the CDR3, the DNA is TGTGCCAGCAGTTTCGGTCCCAGCTCAGCCGATGGCTACACCTTC. It codes for CASSFGPSSADGYTF.